The clone carrying this T cell receptor beta chain was observed at least ten times. Its antigen is not identified. This entry belongs to a study of T cells in Graves' hyperthyroidism and ophthalmopathy. As for the study in general: Any treatment followed the collection of peripheral blood at initial diagnosis. General study results and limits: Most clonotypes expanded in thyroid above 0.001 were likewise present in blood.

Graves' hyperthyroidism showing no ophthalmopathy progression within 18 months was considered stable. Each diagnosis drew on symptoms, thyroxine, TRAb, thyroid ultrasound and orbital computed tomography findings. Amplified regions were TCR beta CDR3 sequences from RNA transcripts. The HTBI primer set was used in a first-round RT-PCR of the TCR CDR3. TCRdb independently ran MiXCR on the multiplex PCR reads; one entry per CDR3 protein. The sample shows around 300,000 distinct CDR3 sequences, approximately 15% of them seen only once. Germline-derived CDR1 and CDR2 are MDHEN and SYDVKM. The CDR3 spans 14 residues. Trimming took 3 bases from V and 4 from J, leaving 9 bases between them.

This receptor was obtained from a woman in her 30s with Graves' hyperthyroidism. Sequencing was carried out using blood. The chain combines TRBV28 with TRBJ2-2; D is undetermined. Here the CDR3 DNA reads TGTGCCAGCAGTTTTTTTGATGGCACCGGGGAGCTGTTTTTT. It specifies CASSFFDGTGELFF.